Sequencing of this T cell receptor (beta chain) was carried out in a study of T cell repertoires in cytomegalovirus infection. Study at large: The authors relied on CMV epitopes, both recently identified HLA-C-restricted and well-studied HLA-B-restricted. Evidence of both CMV infection and a matching HLA type came from public TCR beta signatures.

Remarks on this clonotype: The antigen is undetermined.

Study conclusions and caveats: The ex vivo response was dominated by HLA-C-restricted CMV-specific TCR beta clonotypes.

TCRdb processed the reads anew with MiXCR; each CDR3 protein has one entry. The profile shows approximately 910,000 distinct CDR3 sequences, roughly 31% of them singletons. This CDR3 comprises 14 residues. The germline gives CDR1 MNHEY, CDR2 SMNVEV (reference sequence). The J segment lost 8 bases and the V segment lost 2 bases, leaving 6 bases of the junction unmatched. V usage is TRBV27 and J usage is TRBJ2-4; 7 bases line up with TRBD1. The origin of this receptor is a human donor in good health (CMV status not recorded). Some clones in this sample may be carry-over from other donors' samples. Material: cultured CD8+ T cells from PBMCs, obtained from culture after CMV antigen stimulation. CDR3 region: CASSLKRQGHIQYF. The CDR3 coding sequence is TGTGCCAGCAGTTTAAAGAGACAGGGTCACATTCAGTACTTC.